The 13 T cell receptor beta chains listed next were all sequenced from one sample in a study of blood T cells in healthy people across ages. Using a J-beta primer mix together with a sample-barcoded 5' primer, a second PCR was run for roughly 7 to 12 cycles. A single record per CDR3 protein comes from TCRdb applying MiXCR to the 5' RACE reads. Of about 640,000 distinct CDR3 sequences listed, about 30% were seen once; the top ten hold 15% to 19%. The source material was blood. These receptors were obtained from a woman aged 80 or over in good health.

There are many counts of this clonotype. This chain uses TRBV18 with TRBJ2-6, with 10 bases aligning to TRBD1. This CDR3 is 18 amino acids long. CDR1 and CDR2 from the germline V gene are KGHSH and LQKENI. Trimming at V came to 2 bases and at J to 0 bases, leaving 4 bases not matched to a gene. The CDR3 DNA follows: TGTGCCAGCTCACCAATCGGGACAGGGGCCTCTGGGGCCAACGTCCTGACTTTC. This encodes CASSPIGTGASGANVLTF.

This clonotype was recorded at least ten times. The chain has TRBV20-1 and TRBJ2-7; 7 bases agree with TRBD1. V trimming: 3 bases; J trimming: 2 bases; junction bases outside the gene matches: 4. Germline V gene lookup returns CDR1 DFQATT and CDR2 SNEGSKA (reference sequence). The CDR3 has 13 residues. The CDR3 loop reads CSASQTGTYEQYF. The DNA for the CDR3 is TGCAGTGCTAGTCAGACAGGGACCTACGAGCAGTACTTC.

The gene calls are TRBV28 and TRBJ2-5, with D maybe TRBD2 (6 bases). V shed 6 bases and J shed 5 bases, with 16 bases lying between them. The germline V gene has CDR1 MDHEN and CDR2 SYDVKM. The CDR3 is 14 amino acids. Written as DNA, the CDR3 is TGTGCCAGCAGGACGACTAGAGGGGTCGAGACCCAGTACTTC. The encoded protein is CASRTTRGVETQYF.

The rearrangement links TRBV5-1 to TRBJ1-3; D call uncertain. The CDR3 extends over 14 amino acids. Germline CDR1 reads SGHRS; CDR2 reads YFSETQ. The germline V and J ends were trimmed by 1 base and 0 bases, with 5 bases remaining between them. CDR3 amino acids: CASSLSVSGNTIYF. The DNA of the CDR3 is TGCGCCAGCAGCTTGAGTGTCTCTGGAAACACCATATATTTT. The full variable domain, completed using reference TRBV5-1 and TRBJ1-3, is KAGVTQTPRYLIKTRGQQVTLSCSPISGHRSVSWYQQTPGQGLQFLFEYFSETQRNKGNFPGRFSGRQFSNSRSEMNVSTLELGDSALYLCASSLSVSGNTIYFGEGSWLTVV.

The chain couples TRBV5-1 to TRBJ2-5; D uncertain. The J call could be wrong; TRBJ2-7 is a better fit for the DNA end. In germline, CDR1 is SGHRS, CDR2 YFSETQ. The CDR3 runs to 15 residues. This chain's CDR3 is CASRPVAARYNEQYF. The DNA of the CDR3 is TGCGCCAGCAGACCCGTGGCAGCTAGGTACAACGAGCAGTACTTC.

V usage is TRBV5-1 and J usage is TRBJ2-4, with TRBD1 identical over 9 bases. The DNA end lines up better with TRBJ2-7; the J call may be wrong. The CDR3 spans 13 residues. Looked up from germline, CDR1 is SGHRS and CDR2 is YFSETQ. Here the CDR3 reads CASNPGQGYEQYF. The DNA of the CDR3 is TGCGCCAGCAATCCGGGACAGGGCTACGAGCAGTACTTC.

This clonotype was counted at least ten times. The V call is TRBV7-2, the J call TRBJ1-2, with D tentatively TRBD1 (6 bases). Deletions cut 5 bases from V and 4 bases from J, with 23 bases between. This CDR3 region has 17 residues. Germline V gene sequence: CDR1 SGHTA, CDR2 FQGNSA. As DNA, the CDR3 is TGTGCCAGCAGCCCCGGCGTGGGGGGCCCCTATTTCTATGGCTACACCTTC. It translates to CASSPGVGGPYFYGYTF.

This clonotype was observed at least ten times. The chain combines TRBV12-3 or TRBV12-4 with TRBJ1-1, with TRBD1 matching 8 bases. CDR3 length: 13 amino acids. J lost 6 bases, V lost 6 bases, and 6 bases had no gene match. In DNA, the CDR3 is TGTGCCAGCAGCCTGACAGGGGCCGCTGAAGCTTTCTTT. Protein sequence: CASSLTGAAEAFF.

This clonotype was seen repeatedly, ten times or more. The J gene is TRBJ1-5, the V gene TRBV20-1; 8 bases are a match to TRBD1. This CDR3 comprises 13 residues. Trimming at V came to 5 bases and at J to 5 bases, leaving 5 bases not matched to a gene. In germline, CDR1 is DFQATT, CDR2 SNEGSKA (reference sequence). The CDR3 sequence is CSARTGFDQPQHF. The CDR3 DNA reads TGCAGTGCTCGGACAGGGTTCGATCAGCCCCAGCATTTT.

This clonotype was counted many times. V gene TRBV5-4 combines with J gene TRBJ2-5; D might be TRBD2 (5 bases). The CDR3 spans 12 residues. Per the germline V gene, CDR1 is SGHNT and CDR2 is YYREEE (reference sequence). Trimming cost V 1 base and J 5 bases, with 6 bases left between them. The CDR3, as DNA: TGTGCCAGCAGCTTGCAGCGGGAGACCCAGTACTTC. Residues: CASSLQRETQYF.

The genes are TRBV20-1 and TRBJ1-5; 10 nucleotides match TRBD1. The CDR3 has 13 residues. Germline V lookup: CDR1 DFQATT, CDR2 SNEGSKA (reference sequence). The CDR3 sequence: CSVDRGRNQPQHF. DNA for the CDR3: TGCAGCGTAGACAGGGGGCGGAATCAGCCCCAGCATTTT.

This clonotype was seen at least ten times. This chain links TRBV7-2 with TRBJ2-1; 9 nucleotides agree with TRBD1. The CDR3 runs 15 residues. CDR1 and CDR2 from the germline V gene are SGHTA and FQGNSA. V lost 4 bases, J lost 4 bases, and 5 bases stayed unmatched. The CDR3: CASSSDRGTYNEQFF. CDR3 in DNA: TGTGCCAGCAGCTCGGACAGGGGAACATACAATGAGCAGTTCTTC. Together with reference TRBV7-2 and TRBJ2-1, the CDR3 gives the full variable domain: GAGVSQSPSNKVTEKGKDVELRCDPISGHTALYWYRQSLGQGLEFLIYFQGNSAPDKSGLPSDRFSAERTGGSVSTLTIQRTQQEDSAVYLCASSSDRGTYNEQFFGPGTRLTVL.

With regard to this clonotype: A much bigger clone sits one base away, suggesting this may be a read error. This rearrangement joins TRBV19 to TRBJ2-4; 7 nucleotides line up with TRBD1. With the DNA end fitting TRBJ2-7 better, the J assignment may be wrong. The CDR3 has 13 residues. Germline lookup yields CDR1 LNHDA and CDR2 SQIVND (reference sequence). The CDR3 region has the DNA TGTGCCAGTAGTATAGGACAGGGTGGCGAGCAGTACTTC. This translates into CASSIGQGGEQYF.